This T cell receptor (beta chain) came from a study of CD8 T cells in Susac syndrome. The CDR3 loop spans 14 amino acids. Trimming left V 6 bases short and J 2 bases short, with 14 bases between. After extraction with the RNeasy kit, roughly 0.45 to 1 ug of the RNA was reverse transcribed using random hexamers. TCRdb itself ran the immunoSEQ multiplex PCR reads through MiXCR, one entry per CDR3 protein. The repertoire holds 15,000 to 20,000 distinct CDR3 sequences, with roughly 95% as singletons. Sequencing was done on a sample of CD8+ T cells from PBMCs. This chain uses TRBV12-3 or TRBV12-4 with TRBJ2-7; maybe TRBD1 (5 bases). This receptor was taken from a human donor in good health. In nucleotides, the CDR3 is TGTGCCAGCAGACAGGACGGATTTCCCTACGAGCAGTACTTC. Translation: CASRQDGFPYEQYF.